Following are 30 T cell receptor beta chains from one sample sequenced in a study of cytomegalovirus exposure and HLA in healthy donors. The method was immunoSEQ multiplex PCR; TCRdb's version includes in-frame clones alone and lacks a portion of them. Here the sample spans around 400,000 clones, approximately 90% being singletons. Sequenced input: PBMCs. The origin of the receptors is a young woman in good health and CMV-seronegative.

The chain carries TRBV2 and TRBJ2-7, with 9 bases fitting TRBD2. The CDR3 spans 19 residues. V shed 4 bases, J shed 2 bases, and the junction held 18 bases outside the gene matches. Germline lookup yields CDR1 SNHLY and CDR2 FYNNEI. This CDR3 reads CASSARHPQSGGITYEQYF. CDR3 in DNA: TGTGCCAGCAGTGCTAGACATCCCCAGAGCGGGGGGATCACCTACGAGCAGTACTTC.

V usage is TRBV5-4 and J usage is TRBJ2-1; a possible D gene is TRBD2 (5 bases). The CDR3 has 15 residues. Germline values: CDR1 SGHNT, CDR2 YYREEE (reference sequence). V shed 4 bases and J shed 6 bases, with 17 bases lying between them. CDR3 protein: CASSPGLRESNEQFF. The CDR3 DNA reads TGTGCCAGCAGCCCCGGACTCCGTGAAAGCAATGAGCAGTTCTTC.

This chain links TRBV19 with TRBJ2-7; 8 bases align to TRBD1. The ends lost 6 bases at V and 0 bases at J; junction bases unmatched: 7. Germline assignment: CDR1 LNHDA and CDR2 SQIVND (reference sequence). The CDR3 loop spans 15 amino acids. The CDR3 is CASRYGQGSSYEQYF. Here the CDR3 DNA reads TGTGCCAGTAGATATGGACAGGGCAGCTCCTACGAGCAGTACTTC. Full variable domain (remainder filled in from reference TRBV19 and TRBJ2-7): DGGITQSPKYLFRKEGQNVTLSCEQNLNHDAMYWYRQDPGQGLRLIYYSQIVNDFQKGDIAEGYSVSREKKESFPLTVTSAQKNPTAFYLCASRYGQGSSYEQYFGPGTRLTVT.

The chain employs TRBV4-1 and TRBJ1-1; D is ambiguous. V lost 8 bases to trimming and J lost 1 base, with 5 bases between them. CDR3 length: 11 residues. Germline CDR1 and CDR2: MGHRA and YSYEKL. The CDR3 loop reads CASRGNTEAFF. In DNA, the CDR3 is TGCGCCAGCCGGGGGAACACTGAAGCTTTCTTT.

The chain uses TRBV7-9 and TRBJ1-2, with 7 bases identical to TRBD1. With 7 bases clipped from V and 6 bases from J, the junction kept 8 bases outside the gene matches. CDR3 length equals 13 residues. Germline V lookup: CDR1 SEHNR, CDR2 FQNEAQ (reference sequence). The CDR3 sequence: CASIGGLRDGYTF. In DNA, the CDR3 is TGTGCCAGCATAGGGGGCTTGAGAGATGGCTACACCTTC.

V gene TRBV6-5 combines with J gene TRBJ2-1, with D possibly TRBD1 on 5 matching bases. This CDR3 has 13 amino acids. Germline CDR1 is MNHEY and CDR2 is SVGAGI. V dropped 8 bases and J dropped 3 bases, with 11 bases sitting between them. The CDR3 DNA reads as TGTGCCAGCGGGTTCACAGGCTACAATGAGCAGTTCTTC. Its translation: CASGFTGYNEQFF.

CDR3 bases: TGCGCCAGCAGCCAAGCGCCGCTCCGCCGCGAGAATGAGCAGTTCTTC. Its translation is CASSQAPLRRENEQFF. J is TRBJ2-1 and V is TRBV4-1, with D unclear. Germline CDR1 MGHRA, CDR2 YSYEKL. This CDR3 spans 16 amino acids. V was pared by 1 base and J by 7 bases, with 17 bases between.

This chain connects TRBV27 to TRBJ1-5, with D possibly being TRBD1 (6 bases). CDR3 length: 13 residues. Germline-derived CDR1 and CDR2 are MNHEY and SMNVEV (reference sequence). V lost 6 bases, J lost 8 bases, and 14 bases lay in between. The CDR3 coding sequence is TGTGCCAGCAGGCCGACAGGTCAGGAGCCCCAGCATTTT. Translation gives CASRPTGQEPQHF.

The gene calls are TRBV6-5 and TRBJ1-1, with 8 nucleotides matching TRBD1. The CDR3 is made up of 15 amino acids. Trimming took 0 bases from V and 6 from J; bases not matched to a gene: 6. Germline CDR1 reads MNHEY; CDR2 reads SVGAGI. The DNA of the CDR3 is TGTGCCAGCAGTTACTCCGGACAGGGAAGGGCTGAAGCTTTCTTT. It specifies CASSYSGQGRAEAFF.

This clone was detected a few times. The V and J genes are TRBV4-1 and TRBJ2-7; D remains unclear. This CDR3 is built from 14 residues. V dropped 3 bases and J dropped 2 bases, with 11 bases sitting between them. The germline V gene encodes CDR1 MGHRA and CDR2 YSYEKL. The CDR3 DNA follows: TGCGCCAGCAGCCACTCCGGAGATCCCTACGAGCAGTACTTC. Translating gives CASSHSGDPYEQYF.

The chain couples TRBV9 to TRBJ1-4; D might be TRBD1 (5 bases). This CDR3 is built from 19 residues. Germline assignment: CDR1 SGDLS and CDR2 YYNGEE. V was trimmed by 0 bases and J by 1 base, leaving 19 bases between them. The CDR3 here is CASSVESGKRGITNEKLFF. CDR3 sequence (DNA): TGTGCCAGCAGCGTAGAATCGGGGAAGCGGGGGATAACTAATGAAAAACTGTTTTTT.

This chain joins TRBV15 and TRBJ1-3; D not certain. Germline V gene lookup returns CDR1 LNHNV and CDR2 YYDKDF (reference sequence). The ends were cut back, 0 bases at V and 1 base at J, with 4 bases in the middle. The CDR3 sequence is 14 residues long. As DNA, the CDR3 is TGTGCCACCAGCAGAGACAGGTCTGGAAACACCATATATTTT. Its protein product is CATSRDRSGNTIYF. Full variable domain (outside the CDR3, taken from reference TRBV15 and TRBJ1-3): DAMVIQNPRYQVTQFGKPVTLSCSQTLNHNVMYWYQQKSSQAPKLLFHYYDKDFNNEADTPDNFQSRRPNTSFCFLDIRSPGLGDTAMYLCATSRDRSGNTIYFGEGSWLTVV.

The rearrangement joins TRBV6-1 to TRBJ2-7; TRBD1 might be the D (7 bases). V lost 8 bases, J lost 7 bases, and 21 bases lay in between. The CDR3 totals 14 residues. The V gene's germline CDR1 is MNHNS and CDR2 SASEGT. The CDR3: CASHLGRGAGEQYF. The CDR3 DNA is TGTGCCAGCCACCTGGGCAGGGGGGCGGGTGAGCAGTACTTC.

V is TRBV19 and J is TRBJ2-1, with 13 bases aligning to TRBD2. Germline V gives CDR1 LNHDA, CDR2 SQIVND (reference sequence). The CDR3 extends over 18 amino acids. The ends lost 3 bases at V and 2 bases at J; junction bases unmatched: 7. For the CDR3, the DNA is TGTGCCAGTAGTATTAGGACTAGCGGGGGCCAAACCTACAATGAGCAGTTCTTC. Translated: CASSIRTSGGQTYNEQFF.

The rearrangement uses TRBV11-2 and TRBJ2-6, with TRBD2 as a possible D gene (5 bases). CDR1 and CDR2 (germline): SGHAT, FQNNGV. The CDR3 totals 15 residues. Trimming took 5 bases from V and 0 from J, leaving 8 bases between them. The CDR3, as DNA: TGTGCCAGCAGCCCGGGGTTCTCTGGGGCCAACGTCCTGACTTTC. This encodes CASSPGFSGANVLTF.

This sequence joins TRBV5-4 and TRBJ2-1; a possible D gene is TRBD1 (6 bases). CDR3 length: 17 residues. The V end lost 0 bases, the J end lost 5 bases, and 18 bases lay between the germline ends. Germline lookup yields CDR1 SGHNT and CDR2 YYREEE (reference sequence). The CDR3 protein is CASSLVQGLFLDNEQFF. CDR3 in DNA: TGTGCCAGCAGCTTGGTACAGGGTCTCTTTCTGGACAATGAGCAGTTCTTC. The whole variable domain, remainder taken from reference TRBV5-4 and TRBJ2-1, is ETGVTQSPTHLIKTRGQQVTLRCSSQSGHNTVSWYQQALGQGPQFIFQYYREEENGRGNFPPRFSGLQFPNYSSELNVNALELDDSALYLCASSLVQGLFLDNEQFFGPGTRLTVL.

This chain links TRBV9 with TRBJ2-3; maybe TRBD2 (6 bases). This CDR3 is built from 16 residues. From germline, CDR1 is SGDLS and CDR2 YYNGEE. V gave up 0 bases and J gave up 7 bases, with 18 bases separating them. CDR3 coding DNA: TGTGCCAGCAGCGTAGCCGGGACTCCGGGGATGAATACGCAGTATTTT. It codes for CASSVAGTPGMNTQYF.

The chain couples TRBV18 to TRBJ2-1; D perhaps matches TRBD1 (5 bases). V was cut by 1 base and J by 4 bases, with 8 bases left in between. The CDR3 is made up of 14 amino acids. Germline CDR1 and CDR2: KGHSH and LQKENI. The DNA of the CDR3 is TGTGCCAGCTCACCACAATCAGGGTACAATGAGCAGTTCTTC. Its translation is CASSPQSGYNEQFF.

This clone was seen a handful of times. V and J are TRBV9 and TRBJ2-2, with no clear D. The germline V and J ends were trimmed by 0 bases and 8 bases, with 5 bases remaining between them. The germline V gene has CDR1 SGDLS and CDR2 YYNGEE. This CDR3 contains 12 residues. The CDR3 spells CASSVVRGELFF. In DNA form, the CDR3 reads TGTGCCAGCAGCGTAGTCCGGGGGGAGCTGTTTTTT.

CDR3 in DNA: TGTGCCAGCAGCCTGACAGGCTACGTTCAGCCCCAGCATTTT. Translation: CASSLTGYVQPQHF. V usage is TRBV27 and J usage is TRBJ1-5, with D possibly matching TRBD1 (6 bases). This CDR3 has 14 amino acids. V lost 6 bases, J lost 6 bases, and 15 bases lay in between. Germline values: CDR1 MNHEY, CDR2 SMNVEV (reference sequence).

The chain is built from TRBV13 and TRBJ2-1; a possible D gene is TRBD2 (6 bases). Germline lookup yields CDR1 PRHDT and CDR2 FYEKMQ (reference sequence). Between the trimmed V and J ends, which lost 5 bases and 8 bases, there was a span of 19 bases. The CDR3 is 15 amino acids. This CDR3 reads CASSPSEGLGDEQFF. The CDR3 DNA sequence: TGTGCCAGCAGCCCCTCGGAGGGCCTGGGTGATGAGCAGTTCTTC.

V is TRBV10-2 and J is TRBJ2-3; 13 nucleotides align to TRBD2. The CDR3 is 16 amino acids. Germline values: CDR1 WSHSY, CDR2 SAAADI. V was pared by 5 bases and J by 6 bases, with 8 bases of the junction left unmatched. CDR3 protein: CASSSTTSGRADTQYF. CDR3 DNA: TGCGCCAGCAGTTCTACCACTAGCGGGAGGGCCGATACGCAGTATTTT.

This chain connects TRBV19 to TRBJ1-5, with TRBD1 identical over 7 bases. The CDR3 spans 16 residues. The germline V gene has CDR1 LNHDA and CDR2 SQIVND (reference sequence). V dropped 4 bases and J dropped 2; count of bases not matched to a gene: 8. The CDR3 coding sequence is TGTGCCAGTAGTACCACAGGGGAAGGGGGCAATCAGCCCCAGCATTTT. It codes for CASSTTGEGGNQPQHF.

V is TRBV28 and J is TRBJ2-2; no definite D call. Germline V gene sequence: CDR1 MDHEN, CDR2 SYDVKM. The CDR3 covers 14 residues. Trimming shortened V by 3 bases and J by 6 bases, and 11 bases separated the two germline ends. This CDR3 is CASSFPQHPGELFF. The CDR3 DNA follows: TGTGCCAGCAGTTTCCCCCAACACCCCGGGGAGCTGTTTTTT.

V is TRBV6-5 and J is TRBJ1-5; no firm D call. The CDR3 is 14 residues long. CDR1 is MNHEY and CDR2 is SVGAGI in the germline V gene. Trimming took 2 bases from V and 9 from J, leaving 14 bases between them. Written as DNA, the CDR3 is TGTGCCAGCAGTTACGACGGGTCCTCCGTGCCCCAGCATTTT. Amino acid sequence: CASSYDGSSVPQHF.

This chain uses TRBV11-2 with TRBJ2-1; 9 bases map to TRBD1. The V gene's germline CDR1 is SGHAT and CDR2 FQNNGV. The V and J ends lost 5 bases and 7 bases, in that order; junction bases with no gene match: 12. This CDR3 spans 16 amino acids. For the CDR3, the DNA is TGTGCCAGCAGCCGGTCGGGGACAGGGTCTAGGAATGAGCAGTTCTTC. It translates to CASSRSGTGSRNEQFF.

This rearrangement joins TRBV27 to TRBJ2-2, with a weak D call TRBD2 (5 bases). The length of the CDR3 is 16 residues. The V end was cut by 4 bases, the J end by 5 bases, with 17 bases between. CDR1 and CDR2 from the germline V gene are MNHEY and SMNVEV (reference sequence). In DNA, the CDR3 is TGTGCCAGCAGTTCCCACGGGCCAAGAGGGACCGGGGAGCTGTTTTTT. This gives the protein CASSSHGPRGTGELFF.

The rearrangement uses TRBV27 and TRBJ2-1; 7 bases line up with TRBD2. The CDR3 is made up of 16 amino acids. Germline V gene sequence: CDR1 MNHEY, CDR2 SMNVEV (reference sequence). The trim removed 5 bases at V and 0 bases at J, leaving 7 bases unmatched. CDR3 region: CASSKSGLSSYNEQFF. CDR3 nucleotides: TGTGCCAGCAGTAAATCGGGACTAAGCTCCTACAATGAGCAGTTCTTC.

The chain couples TRBV5-1 to TRBJ2-5; TRBD1 agrees at 9 bases. V was pared by 0 bases and J by 4 bases, with 4 bases of the junction left unmatched. CDR1 SGHRS and CDR2 YFSETQ come from the germline V gene. The CDR3 extends over 15 amino acids. The CDR3 reads CASSLEGQGRETQYF. CDR3 coding DNA: TGCGCCAGCAGCTTGGAGGGACAGGGTAGAGAGACCCAGTACTTC.

The V gene is TRBV28, the J gene TRBJ1-3; maybe TRBD1 (6 bases). Germline CDR1 reads MDHEN; CDR2 reads SYDVKM. The ends were cut back, 3 bases at V and 7 bases at J, with 16 bases in the middle. There are 15 residues in the CDR3. Written as DNA, the CDR3 is TGTGCCAGCAGTTTCGTCAGGGGCTTAGGGAACACCATATATTTT. Its protein is CASSFVRGLGNTIYF.